These 9 T cell receptor beta chains originate from one sample sequenced in a study of blood T cell repertoires in COVID-19. The assay was immunoSEQ multiplex PCR, and TCRdb's table has in-frame clones only and misses some. The sample contains approximately 190,000 clones, roughly 86% of which appear only once. The specimen sequenced was PBMCs or T cells enriched from blood (not recorded which). The receptors derive from a middle-aged woman in a cohort exposed to, infected with or recovered from COVID-19 (not recorded which).

The V call is TRBV6-5, the J call TRBJ1-1; 8 bases fit TRBD1. This CDR3 has 15 amino acids. The V segment lost 8 bases and the J segment 1 base; nucleotides outside the gene matches: 9. The germline V gene encodes CDR1 MNHEY and CDR2 SVGAGI. CDR3 residues: CASGGQAEGNTEAFF. In nucleotides, the CDR3 is TGTGCCAGCGGGGGACAGGCTGAGGGGAACACTGAAGCTTTCTTT.

The chain uses TRBV7-2 and TRBJ2-7; D may be TRBD2 (7 bases). Trimming left V 1 base short and J 4 bases short, with 14 bases between. The CDR3 loop spans 15 amino acids. CDR1 is SGHTA, CDR2 FQGNSA, per germline. Written as DNA, the CDR3 is TGTGCCAGCAGCTTAGGGGACGGGGGGCAGTACGAGCAGTACTTC. It is translated as CASSLGDGGQYEQYF. The variable domain in full, with the rest retrieved from reference TRBV7-2 and TRBJ2-7, is GAGVSQSPSNKVTEKGKDVELRCDPISGHTALYWYRQSLGQGLEFLIYFQGNSAPDKSGLPSDRFSAERTGGSVSTLTIQRTQQEDSAVYLCASSLGDGGQYEQYFGPGTRLTVT.

The chain employs TRBV25-1 and TRBJ2-5, with D unclear. CDR3 length: 14 residues. Per germline, CDR1 MGHDK and CDR2 SYGVNS. V dropped 4 bases and J dropped 1 base, with 10 bases sitting between them. CDR3 nucleotides: TGTGCCAGCAGTGCTACAGCCACCCAAGAGACCCAGTACTTC. This codes for CASSATATQETQYF.

The count of this clone is one. The V gene is TRBV6-5, the J gene TRBJ1-4, with D uncertain. V was clipped by 2 bases and J by 2 bases, with 6 bases between them. In germline, CDR1 is MNHEY, CDR2 SVGAGI. The CDR3 has 14 residues. CDR3 in amino acids: CASSYSLTNEKLFF. The DNA of the CDR3 is TGTGCCAGCAGTTACAGCCTTACTAATGAAAAACTGTTTTTT.

Turning to this clone: The germline gene is not matched at one end of the junction; a read error may be the cause. The chain recombines TRBV7-9 with TRBJ2-1, with 7 positions matching TRBD1. There are 14 residues in the CDR3. The V gene's germline CDR1 is SEHNR and CDR2 FQNEAQ (reference sequence). In nucleotides, the CDR3 is TGCGCCACTACCACAGGGGAAGTCTACAATGAGCAGTTCTTC. Protein sequence: CATTTGEVYNEQFF.

The gene calls are TRBV14 and TRBJ1-1; TRBD1 matches 8 bases. This CDR3 has 16 amino acids. The ends lost 1 base at V and 1 base at J; junction bases unmatched: 5. Germline V CDR1 and CDR2: SGHDN, FVKESK. The CDR3 sequence is CASSQGSGGRNTEAFF. Here the CDR3 DNA reads TGTGCCAGCAGCCAAGGGTCAGGGGGCAGGAACACTGAAGCTTTCTTT.

This chain uses TRBV12-3 or TRBV12-4 with TRBJ1-1; 8 bases are a match to TRBD1. The junction had 0 bases not matched to a gene; V was cut back by 1 base and J by 11 bases. The CDR3 is made up of 11 amino acids. The CDR3 DNA is TGTGCCAGCAGTTTAGGACAGGGGGCTTTCTTT. This encodes CASSLGQGAFF.

The count of this clone is one. The chain is built from TRBV19 and TRBJ2-3; 12 positions agree with TRBD1. Germline trimming cut 3 bases from V and 6 bases from J; bases unmatched to any gene: 4. This CDR3 region has 15 residues. Germline V CDR1 and CDR2: LNHDA, SQIVND (reference sequence). The CDR3 protein is CASSMGQGAGDTQYF. DNA of the CDR3: TGTGCCAGTAGTATGGGACAGGGGGCTGGTGATACGCAGTATTTT.

The chain employs TRBV15 and TRBJ2-4; D is possibly TRBD2 (7 bases). CDR1 is LNHNV, CDR2 YYDKDF, per germline (reference sequence). The V and J ends lost 5 bases and 1 base respectively, with 21 bases between them. The CDR3 is 18 amino acids. CDR3 coding DNA: TGTGCCACCAGCCCCCTAGGGGATGGGGGGGCGGCCAAAAACATTCAGTACTTC. Its protein product is CATSPLGDGGAAKNIQYF.